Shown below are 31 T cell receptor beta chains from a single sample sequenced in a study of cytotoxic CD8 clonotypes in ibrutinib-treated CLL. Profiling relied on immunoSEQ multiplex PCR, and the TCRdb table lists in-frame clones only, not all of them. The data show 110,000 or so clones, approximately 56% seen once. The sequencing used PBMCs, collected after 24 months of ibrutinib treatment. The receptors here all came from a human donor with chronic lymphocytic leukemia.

The CDR3 DNA follows: TGTGCCAGCAGTACCCGGGGGGAGGGCGATGAAAAACTGTTTTTT. This codes for CASSTRGEGDEKLFF. The chain joins TRBV6-5 to TRBJ1-4, with D tentatively TRBD1 (5 bases). The length of the CDR3 is 15 residues. V was clipped by 5 bases and J by 6 bases, with 16 bases between them. Germline values: CDR1 MNHEY, CDR2 SVGAGI.

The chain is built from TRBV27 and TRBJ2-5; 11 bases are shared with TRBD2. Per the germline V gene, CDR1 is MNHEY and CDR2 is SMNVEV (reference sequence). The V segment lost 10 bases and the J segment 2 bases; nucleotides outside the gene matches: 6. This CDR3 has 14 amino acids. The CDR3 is CATRLAGSQETQYF. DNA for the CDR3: TGTGCCACCCGACTAGCGGGGTCACAAGAGACCCAGTACTTC.

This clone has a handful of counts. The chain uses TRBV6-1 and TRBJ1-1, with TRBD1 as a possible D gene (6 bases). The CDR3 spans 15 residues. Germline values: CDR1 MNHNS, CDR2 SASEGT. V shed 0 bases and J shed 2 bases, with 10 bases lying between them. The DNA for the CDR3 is TGTGCCAGCAGTGAAGCGCAGGACAGCAACACTGAAGCTTTCTTT. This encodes CASSEAQDSNTEAFF.

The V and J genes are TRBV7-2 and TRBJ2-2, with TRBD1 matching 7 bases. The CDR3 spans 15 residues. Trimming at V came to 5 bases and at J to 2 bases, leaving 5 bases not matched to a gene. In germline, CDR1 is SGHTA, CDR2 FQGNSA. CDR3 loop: CASSQRTGNTGELFF. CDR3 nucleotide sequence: TGTGCCAGCAGCCAACGGACAGGCAACACCGGGGAGCTGTTTTTT. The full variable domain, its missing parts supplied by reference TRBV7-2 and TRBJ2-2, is GAGVSQSPSNKVTEKGKDVELRCDPISGHTALYWYRQSLGQGLEFLIYFQGNSAPDKSGLPSDRFSAERTGGSVSTLTIQRTQQEDSAVYLCASSQRTGNTGELFFGEGSRLTVL.

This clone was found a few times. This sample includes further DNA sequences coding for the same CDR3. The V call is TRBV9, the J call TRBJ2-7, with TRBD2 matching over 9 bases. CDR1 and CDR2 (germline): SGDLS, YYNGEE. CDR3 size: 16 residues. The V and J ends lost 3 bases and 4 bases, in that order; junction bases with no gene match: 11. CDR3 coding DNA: TGTGCCAGCAGCGCCACCTCTAGCGGGGTTAGTTACGAGCAGTACTTC. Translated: CASSATSSGVSYEQYF.

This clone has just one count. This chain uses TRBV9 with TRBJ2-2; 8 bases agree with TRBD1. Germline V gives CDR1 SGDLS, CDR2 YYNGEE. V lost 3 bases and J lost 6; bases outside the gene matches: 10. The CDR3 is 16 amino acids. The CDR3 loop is CASSARRQGLAGELFF. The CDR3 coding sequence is TGTGCCAGCAGCGCGAGAAGACAGGGGTTGGCCGGGGAGCTGTTTTTT. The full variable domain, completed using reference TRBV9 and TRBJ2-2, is DSGVTQTPKHLITATGQRVTLRCSPRSGDLSVYWYQQSLDQGLQFLIQYYNGEERAKGNILERFSAQQFPDLHSELNLSSLELGDSALYFCASSARRQGLAGELFFGEGSRLTVL.

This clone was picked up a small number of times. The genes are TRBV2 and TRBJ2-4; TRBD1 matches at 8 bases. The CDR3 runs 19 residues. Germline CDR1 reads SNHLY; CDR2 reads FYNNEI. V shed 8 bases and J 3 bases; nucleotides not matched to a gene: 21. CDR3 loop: CASRRVVGGTGQGKNIQYF. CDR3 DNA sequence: TGTGCCAGCCGCCGGGTGGTTGGGGGGACAGGTCAGGGCAAAAACATTCAGTACTTC.

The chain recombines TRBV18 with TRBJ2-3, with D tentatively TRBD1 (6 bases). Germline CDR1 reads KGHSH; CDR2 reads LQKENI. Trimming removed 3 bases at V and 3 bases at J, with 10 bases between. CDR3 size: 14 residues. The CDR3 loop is CASSPTGRTDTQYF. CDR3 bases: TGTGCCAGCTCACCGACAGGCCGTACAGATACGCAGTATTTT.

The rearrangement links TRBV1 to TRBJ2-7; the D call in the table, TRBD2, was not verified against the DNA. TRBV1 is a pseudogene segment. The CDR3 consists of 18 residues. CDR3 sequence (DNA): TGCACCAGCAGCCAAGATGATGGGGTCCCGGGAAATTCCTACGAGCAGTACTTC. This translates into CTSSQDDGVPGNSYEQYF.

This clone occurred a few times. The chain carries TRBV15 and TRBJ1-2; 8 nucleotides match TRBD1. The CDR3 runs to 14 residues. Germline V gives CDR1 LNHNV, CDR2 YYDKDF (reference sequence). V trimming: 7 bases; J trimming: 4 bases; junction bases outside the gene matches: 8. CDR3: CATTSGGFGYGYTF. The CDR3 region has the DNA TGTGCCACCACGTCAGGGGGCTTTGGCTATGGCTACACCTTC.

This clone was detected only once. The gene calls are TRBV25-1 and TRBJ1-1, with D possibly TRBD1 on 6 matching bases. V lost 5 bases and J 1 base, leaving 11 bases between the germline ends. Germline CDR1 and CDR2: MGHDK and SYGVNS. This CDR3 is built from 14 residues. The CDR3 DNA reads TGTGCCAGCAGTCGAACAGGGCCGAACACTGAAGCTTTCTTT. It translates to CASSRTGPNTEAFF.

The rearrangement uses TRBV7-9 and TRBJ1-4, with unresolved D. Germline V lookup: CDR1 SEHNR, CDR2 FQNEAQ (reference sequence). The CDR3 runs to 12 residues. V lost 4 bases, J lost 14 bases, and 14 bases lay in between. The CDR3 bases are TGTGCCAGCAGCTCTCCCCCTCAGCCCCTGTTTTTT. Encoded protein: CASSSPPQPLFF.

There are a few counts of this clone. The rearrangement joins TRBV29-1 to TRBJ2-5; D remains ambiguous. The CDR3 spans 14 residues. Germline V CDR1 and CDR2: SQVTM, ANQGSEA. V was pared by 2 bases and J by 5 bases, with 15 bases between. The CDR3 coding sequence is TGCAGCGTTGAAAGTACACTGAGTGGGGAGACCCAGTACTTC. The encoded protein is CSVESTLSGETQYF. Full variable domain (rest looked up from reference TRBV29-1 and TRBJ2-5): SAVISQKPSRDICQRGTSLTIQCQVDSQVTMMFWYRQQPGQSLTLIATANQGSEATYESGFVIDKFPISRPNLTFSTLTVSNMSPEDSSIYLCSVESTLSGETQYFGPGTRLLVL.

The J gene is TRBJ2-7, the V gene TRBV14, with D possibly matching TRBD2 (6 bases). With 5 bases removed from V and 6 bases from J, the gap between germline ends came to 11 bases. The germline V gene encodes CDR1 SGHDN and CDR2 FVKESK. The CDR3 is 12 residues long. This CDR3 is CASSYLGSEQYF. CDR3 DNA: TGTGCCAGCAGCTACCTCGGGAGCGAGCAGTACTTC.

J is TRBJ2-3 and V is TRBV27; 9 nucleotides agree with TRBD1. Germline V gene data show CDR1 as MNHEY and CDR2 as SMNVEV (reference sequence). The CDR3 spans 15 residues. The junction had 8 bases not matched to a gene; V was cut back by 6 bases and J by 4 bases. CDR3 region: CASSLKGTGPDTQYF. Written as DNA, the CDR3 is TGTGCCAGCAGCCTGAAGGGGACAGGGCCAGATACGCAGTATTTT.

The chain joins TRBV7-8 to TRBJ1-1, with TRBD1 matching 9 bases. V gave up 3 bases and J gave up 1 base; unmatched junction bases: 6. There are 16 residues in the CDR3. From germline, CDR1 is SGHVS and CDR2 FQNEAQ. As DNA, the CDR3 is TGTGCCAGCAGCTTGGGCGTGACAGGGGGGAACACTGAAGCTTTCTTT. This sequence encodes CASSLGVTGGNTEAFF.

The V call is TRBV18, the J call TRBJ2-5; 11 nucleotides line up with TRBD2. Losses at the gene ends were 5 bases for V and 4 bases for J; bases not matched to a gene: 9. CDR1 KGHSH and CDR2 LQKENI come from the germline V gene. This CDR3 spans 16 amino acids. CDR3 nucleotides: TGTGCCAGCTCATCGGGCCCTAGCGGGGGGTCAGAGACCCAGTACTTC. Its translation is CASSSGPSGGSETQYF.

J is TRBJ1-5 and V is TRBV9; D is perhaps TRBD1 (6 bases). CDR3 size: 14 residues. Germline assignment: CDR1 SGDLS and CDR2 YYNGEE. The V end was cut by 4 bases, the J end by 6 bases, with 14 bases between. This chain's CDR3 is CASSPRDNFQPQHF. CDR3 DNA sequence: TGTGCCAGCAGCCCCCGGGACAACTTTCAGCCCCAGCATTTT.

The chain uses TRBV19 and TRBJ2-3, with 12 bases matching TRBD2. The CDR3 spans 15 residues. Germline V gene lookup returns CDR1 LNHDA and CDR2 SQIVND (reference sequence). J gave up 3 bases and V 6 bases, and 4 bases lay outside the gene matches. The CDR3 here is CASRKTSGGTDTQYF. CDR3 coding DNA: TGTGCCAGTAGGAAGACTAGCGGGGGAACAGATACGCAGTATTTT.

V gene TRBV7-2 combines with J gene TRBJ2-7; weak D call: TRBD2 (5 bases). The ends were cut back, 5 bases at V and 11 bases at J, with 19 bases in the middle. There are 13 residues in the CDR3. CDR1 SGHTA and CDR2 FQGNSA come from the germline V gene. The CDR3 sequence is CASSGGSSDSKYF. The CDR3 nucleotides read TGTGCCAGCAGCGGAGGTAGTTCTGACTCCAAGTACTTC.

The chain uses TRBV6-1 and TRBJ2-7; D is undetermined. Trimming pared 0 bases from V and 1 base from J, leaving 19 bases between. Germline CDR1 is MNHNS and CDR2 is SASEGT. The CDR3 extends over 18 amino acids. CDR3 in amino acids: CASSEALSGGRKSYEQYF. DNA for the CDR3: TGTGCCAGCAGTGAAGCGCTGTCGGGTGGCAGAAAGTCCTACGAGCAGTACTTC.

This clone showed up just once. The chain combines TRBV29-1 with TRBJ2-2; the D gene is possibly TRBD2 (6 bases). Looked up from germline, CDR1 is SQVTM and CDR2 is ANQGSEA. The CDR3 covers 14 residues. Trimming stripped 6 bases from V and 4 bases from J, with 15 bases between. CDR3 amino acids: CSVRDSEATGELFF. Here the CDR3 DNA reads TGCAGCGTACGGGACTCCGAGGCCACCGGGGAGCTGTTTTTT.

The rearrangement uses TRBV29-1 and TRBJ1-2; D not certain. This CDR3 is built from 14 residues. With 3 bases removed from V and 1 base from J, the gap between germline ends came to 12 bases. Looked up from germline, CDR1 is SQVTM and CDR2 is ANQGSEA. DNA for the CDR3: TGCAGCGTTGAGTATCAGGAGATTAACTATGGCTACACCTTC. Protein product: CSVEYQEINYGYTF.

The CDR3 loop is CASSPWADSMNTEAFF. The CDR3 region has the DNA TGTGCCAGCAGCCCCTGGGCGGACAGCATGAACACTGAAGCTTTCTTT. The rearrangement joins TRBV5-6 to TRBJ1-1, with D tentatively TRBD1 (6 bases). The CDR3 runs 16 residues. Trimming took off 4 bases at V and 0 bases at J, with 16 bases between the two ends. CDR1 is SGHDT and CDR2 is YYEEEE in the germline V gene.

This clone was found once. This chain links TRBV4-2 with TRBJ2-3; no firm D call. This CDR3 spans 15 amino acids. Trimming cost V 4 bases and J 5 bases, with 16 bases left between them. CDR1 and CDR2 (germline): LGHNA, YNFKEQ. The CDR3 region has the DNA TGTGCCAGCAGCCCCCGACAAGGCCAGGTAGATACGCAGTATTTT. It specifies CASSPRQGQVDTQYF.

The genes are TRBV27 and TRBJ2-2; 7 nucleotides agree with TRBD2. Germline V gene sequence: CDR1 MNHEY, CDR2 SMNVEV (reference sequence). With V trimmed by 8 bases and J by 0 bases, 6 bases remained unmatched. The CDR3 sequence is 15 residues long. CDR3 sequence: CASRLLAANTGELFF. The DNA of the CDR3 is TGTGCCAGCCGCCTTCTAGCGGCGAACACCGGGGAGCTGTTTTTT.

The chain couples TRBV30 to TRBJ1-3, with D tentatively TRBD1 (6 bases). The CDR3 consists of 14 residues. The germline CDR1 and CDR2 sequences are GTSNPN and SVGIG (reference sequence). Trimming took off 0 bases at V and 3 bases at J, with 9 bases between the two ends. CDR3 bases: TGTGCCTGGAGTGTACAAGGGGGTGGAAACACCATATATTTT. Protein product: CAWSVQGGGNTIYF.

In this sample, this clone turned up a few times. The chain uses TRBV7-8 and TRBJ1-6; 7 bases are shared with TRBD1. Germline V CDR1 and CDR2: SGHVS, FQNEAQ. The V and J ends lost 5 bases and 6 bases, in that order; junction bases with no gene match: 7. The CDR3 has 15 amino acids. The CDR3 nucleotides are TGTGCCAGCAGCCCGGGCGACAGGGTTAATTCACCCCTCCACTTT. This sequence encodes CASSPGDRVNSPLHF.

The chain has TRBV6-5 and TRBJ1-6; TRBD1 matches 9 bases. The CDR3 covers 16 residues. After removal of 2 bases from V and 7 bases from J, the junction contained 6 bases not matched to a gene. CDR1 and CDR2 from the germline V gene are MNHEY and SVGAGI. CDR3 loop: CASSYQGGQGNSPLHF. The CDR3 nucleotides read TGTGCCAGCAGTTACCAGGGGGGACAGGGCAATTCACCCCTCCACTTT.

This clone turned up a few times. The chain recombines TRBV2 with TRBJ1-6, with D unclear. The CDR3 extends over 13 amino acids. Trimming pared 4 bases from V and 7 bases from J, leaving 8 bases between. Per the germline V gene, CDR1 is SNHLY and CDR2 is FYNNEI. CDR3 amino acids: CASSVLPNSPLHF. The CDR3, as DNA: TGTGCCAGCAGTGTTCTCCCCAATTCACCCCTCCACTTT.

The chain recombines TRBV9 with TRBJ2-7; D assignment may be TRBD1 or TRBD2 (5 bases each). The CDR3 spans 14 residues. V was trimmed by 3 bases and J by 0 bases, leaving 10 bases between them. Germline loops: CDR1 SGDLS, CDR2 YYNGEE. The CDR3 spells CASSARDASYEQYF. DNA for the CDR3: TGTGCCAGCAGCGCCAGGGACGCCTCCTACGAGCAGTACTTC. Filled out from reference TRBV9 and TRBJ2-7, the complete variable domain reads DSGVTQTPKHLITATGQRVTLRCSPRSGDLSVYWYQQSLDQGLQFLIQYYNGEERAKGNILERFSAQQFPDLHSELNLSSLELGDSALYFCASSARDASYEQYFGPGTRLTVT.